This T cell receptor beta chain was recorded in a study of glioma-infiltrating T cells after dendritic cell vaccination. Sample time point: after dendritic cell vaccination, including at tumor progression/relapse. Generated by immunoSEQ multiplex PCR, the TCRdb table keeps only in-frame clones and is missing some. The table records just under 60,000 clones, 70% to 85% of them present only once. This CDR3 comprises 18 residues. V was pared by 2 bases and J by 7 bases, with 14 bases of the junction left unmatched. CDR1 is WNHNN, CDR2 SYGVQD, per germline (reference sequence). This specimen consisted of blood, obtained after dendritic cell vaccination. This sequence joins TRBV10-1 and TRBJ1-5, with 10 bases aligning to TRBD1. The receptor's source is a human donor with glioblastoma. The DNA for the CDR3 is TGCGCCAGCAGTGAGACCTGGACAGGGGGGATCTGCGGGCAGCCCCAGCATTTT. Translation: CASSETWTGGICGQPQHF.